The next 22 T cell receptor beta chains were all read from a single sample in a study of early T cells in non-severe SARS-CoV-2 infection. TCRdb recomputed calls from the 5' RACE reads with MiXCR, one row per CDR3 protein. Of over 85,000 distinct CDR3 sequences in the sample, 16% were seen once. Sequencing was done on a sample of whole blood. The source is an adult who was a healthcare worker with PCR-confirmed SARS-CoV-2 infection or an uninfected control (not recorded which).

CDR3 amino acids: CASSLYGDGEQFF. The CDR3, as DNA: TGTGCCAGCAGTTTGTACGGGGACGGTGAGCAGTTCTTC. The chain couples TRBV12-3 or TRBV12-4 to TRBJ2-1; D possibly matches TRBD1 or TRBD2 (5 bases each). Trimming cost V 3 bases and J 9 bases, with 12 bases left between them. The CDR3 spans 13 residues.

The CDR3 nucleotides read TGTGCCAGCAGCTCCAGGCGGGGACCGTCCTACAATGAGCAGTTCTTC. This gives the protein CASSSRRGPSYNEQFF. This sequence joins TRBV27 and TRBJ2-1, with D perhaps matching TRBD2 (6 bases). The CDR3 is 16 amino acids. Germline V CDR1 and CDR2: MNHEY, SMNVEV (reference sequence). Deletions cut 6 bases from V and 1 base from J, with 16 bases between.

The rearrangement uses TRBV29-1 and TRBJ1-4; 7 bases map to TRBD1. V lost 3 bases to trimming and J lost 3 bases; unmatched junction nucleotides: 4. The length of the CDR3 is 14 residues. Germline CDR1 is SQVTM and CDR2 is ANQGSEA. CDR3 amino acids: CSVEKQGANEKLFF. The DNA of the CDR3 is TGCAGCGTTGAGAAGCAGGGGGCTAATGAAAAACTGTTTTTT.

The sample holds many counts of this clonotype. The chain recombines TRBV12-3 or TRBV12-4 with TRBJ1-6; a possible D gene is TRBD1 (6 bases). The CDR3 length is 14 residues. V was pared by 4 bases and J by 10 bases, with 14 bases between. The CDR3 reads CASSWQGLNSPLHF. In DNA, the CDR3 is TGTGCCAGCAGTTGGCAGGGGTTGAACTCACCCCTCCACTTT.

This sequence joins TRBV9 and TRBJ2-7; perhaps TRBD2 as D (5 bases). V was shortened by 0 bases and J by 3 bases, with 10 bases between the two germline ends. The germline gives CDR1 SGDLS, CDR2 YYNGEE. This CDR3 spans 14 amino acids. As DNA, the CDR3 is TGTGCCAGCAGCGTAGGTAGCGCCGGCTACGAGCAGTACTTC. The encoded protein is CASSVGSAGYEQYF. Full variable domain (remainder filled in from reference TRBV9 and TRBJ2-7): DSGVTQTPKHLITATGQRVTLRCSPRSGDLSVYWYQQSLDQGLQFLIQYYNGEERAKGNILERFSAQQFPDLHSELNLSSLELGDSALYFCASSVGSAGYEQYFGPGTRLTVT.

This clonotype appeared a few times. Here the CDR3 reads CATSDSTDTQYF. Written as DNA, the CDR3 is TGTGCCACCAGTGATTCCACAGATACGCAGTATTTT. The chain links TRBV24-1 to TRBJ2-3; D is unclear. The germline V and J ends were trimmed by 2 bases and 2 bases, with 1 base remaining between them. There are 12 residues in the CDR3. CDR1 is KGHDR and CDR2 is SFDVKD in the germline V gene.

This clonotype was found a few times. The rearrangement links TRBV29-1 to TRBJ1-1, with D unresolved. The CDR3 is 14 amino acids. V dropped 3 bases and J dropped 0 bases, with 11 bases sitting between them. Germline V lookup: CDR1 SQVTM, CDR2 ANQGSEA. DNA of the CDR3: TGCAGCGTTGACCCCAGTGAGGTGAACACTGAAGCTTTCTTT. Translating gives CSVDPSEVNTEAFF.

This clonotype has just a few counts. The V gene is TRBV29-1, the J gene TRBJ2-3; 10 bases line up with TRBD2. The CDR3 spans 15 residues. The V and J ends lost 4 bases and 3 bases, in that order; junction bases with no gene match: 7. Germline V gene sequence: CDR1 SQVTM, CDR2 ANQGSEA. This CDR3 reads CSVGSSGRVTDTQYF. The CDR3 DNA reads as TGCAGCGTTGGCTCTAGCGGGAGAGTAACAGATACGCAGTATTTT.

V usage is TRBV6-9 and J usage is TRBJ1-2; D remains ambiguous. The CDR3 is 15 residues long. V dropped 2 bases and J dropped 7 bases, with 17 bases sitting between them. CDR1 and CDR2 from the germline V gene are MNHGY and SVAAGI. As DNA, the CDR3 is TGTGCCAGCAGTTATATCCCCGAGGGAATCTTTGGCTACACCTTC. Encoded protein: CASSYIPEGIFGYTF.

The chain links TRBV20-1 to TRBJ2-5; possible D gene TRBD2, 6 bases. Germline assignment: CDR1 DFQATT and CDR2 SNEGSKA (reference sequence). This CDR3 comprises 13 residues. The V and J ends lost 5 bases and 2 bases respectively, with 12 bases between them. The CDR3: CSAGGPGQETQYF. CDR3 nucleotide sequence: TGCAGTGCTGGAGGGCCAGGGCAAGAGACCCAGTACTTC.

The chain recombines TRBV6-2 or TRBV6-3 with TRBJ2-7; D is undetermined. The germline V gene encodes CDR1 MNHEY and CDR2 SVGEGT. This CDR3 has 10 residues. V lost 10 bases and J lost 3, with 7 bases in between. CDR3 nucleotides: TGTGCCACCGGCCTCTACGAGCAGTACTTC. Translating it yields CATGLYEQYF.

V and J are TRBV20-1 and TRBJ1-4; D not resolved. The CDR3 contains 14 residues. The germline V gene encodes CDR1 DFQATT and CDR2 SNEGSKA (reference sequence). V lost 1 base and J 0 bases, leaving 6 bases between the germline ends. The CDR3: CSARGGATNEKLFF. The CDR3 DNA sequence: TGCAGTGCTAGAGGCGGGGCAACTAATGAAAAACTGTTTTTT.

This chain uses TRBV20-1 with TRBJ2-1, with unresolved D. Germline values: CDR1 DFQATT, CDR2 SNEGSKA (reference sequence). Trimming stripped 6 bases from V and 12 bases from J, with 12 bases between. The CDR3 runs 10 residues. The chain's CDR3 is CSAAGTRQFF. CDR3 sequence (DNA): TGCAGTGCCGCTGGAACCCGGCAGTTCTTC.

This clonotype was seen a few times. V is TRBV9 and J is TRBJ1-2; a weak D match, TRBD1 (5 bases). The germline V gene encodes CDR1 SGDLS and CDR2 YYNGEE. V gave up 0 bases and J gave up 5 bases, with 14 bases separating them. The length of the CDR3 is 15 residues. Here the CDR3 DNA reads TGTGCCAGCAGCGTAGCCCAGGGAGATGAATATGGCTACACCTTC. This codes for CASSVAQGDEYGYTF.

This clonotype was picked up a small number of times. This chain uses TRBV20-1 with TRBJ2-1; D gene uncertain. Between the trimmed V and J ends, which lost 3 bases and 5 bases, there was a span of 17 bases. Germline loops: CDR1 DFQATT, CDR2 SNEGSKA (reference sequence). CDR3 length: 15 amino acids. The CDR3 region has the DNA TGCAGTGCTAGTCCCTTTTCTCATGCCGACAATGAGCAGTTCTTC. Encoded protein: CSASPFSHADNEQFF.

The chain joins TRBV2 to TRBJ1-6; D is unresolved. CDR1 SNHLY and CDR2 FYNNEI come from the germline V gene. Between the trimmed V and J ends, which lost 2 bases and 0 bases, there was a span of 5 bases. CDR3 length equals 15 residues. The CDR3: CASSESDSYNSPLHF. The CDR3 region has the DNA TGTGCCAGCAGTGAATCGGACTCCTATAATTCACCCCTCCACTTT.

The chain links TRBV20-1 to TRBJ2-2; a weak D match, TRBD1 (6 bases). CDR3 length equals 13 residues. Trimming removed 5 bases at V and 5 bases at J, with 12 bases between. CDR1 and CDR2 from the germline V gene are DFQATT and SNEGSKA (reference sequence). The CDR3 nucleotides read TGCAGTGCTGGCGGACAGATTACCGGGGAGCTGTTTTTT. This gives the protein CSAGGQITGELFF.

This clonotype was counted between two and nine times. V and J are TRBV11-2 and TRBJ2-3, with a possible D match to TRBD2 (5 bases). Germline V gives CDR1 SGHAT, CDR2 FQNNGV. Trimming removed 5 bases from V and 4 bases from J, with 13 bases in between. The CDR3 contains 14 residues. This CDR3 is CASSPREPPDTQYF. The CDR3 DNA reads TGTGCCAGCAGCCCCCGGGAACCACCAGATACGCAGTATTTT.

This clonotype has more than one count but fewer than ten. The chain carries TRBV27 and TRBJ2-3; TRBD1 or TRBD2 may be the D gene (5 bases each). Germline V gene lookup returns CDR1 MNHEY and CDR2 SMNVEV (reference sequence). V lost 8 bases, J lost 8 bases, and 14 bases lay in between. CDR3 length: 12 residues. CDR3 protein: CASRGLLPTQYF. For the CDR3, the DNA is TGTGCCAGCCGGGGCCTCCTTCCTACGCAGTATTTT.

This sequence joins TRBV5-5 and TRBJ2-3, with 13 positions matching TRBD2. V dropped 4 bases and J dropped 4; count of bases not matched to a gene: 3. Germline CDR1 and CDR2: SGHKS and YYEKEE (reference sequence). The CDR3 length is 15 residues. CDR3 amino acids: CASSPGTSGADTQYF. In DNA form, the CDR3 reads TGTGCCAGCAGCCCCGGGACTAGCGGGGCAGATACGCAGTATTTT.

The V and J genes are TRBV20-1 and TRBJ2-4; D perhaps matches TRBD1 (6 bases). Germline CDR1 reads DFQATT; CDR2 reads SNEGSKA (reference sequence). The CDR3 runs to 13 residues. The V gene lost 6 bases and the J gene lost 2 bases, with 11 bases spanning the gap. The CDR3 DNA reads TGCAGTGCCAATGACAGGACCAAAAACATTCAGTACTTC. It codes for CSANDRTKNIQYF.

The chain employs TRBV12-5 and TRBJ1-2, with 7 nucleotides matching TRBD1. Germline CDR1 and CDR2: LGHNT and FRNRAP. J gave up 1 base and V 4 bases, and 9 bases lay outside the gene matches. The CDR3 runs to 16 residues. For the CDR3, the DNA is TGTGCTAGTGGTTCGACGCCGGGACAGATTAACTATGGCTACACCTTC. It encodes CASGSTPGQINYGYTF. Complete variable domain (other parts from reference TRBV12-5 and TRBJ1-2): DARVTQTPRHKVTEMGQEVTMRCQPILGHNTVFWYRQTMMQGLELLAYFRNRAPLDDSGMPKDRFSAEMPDATLATLKIQPSEPRDSAVYFCASGSTPGQINYGYTFGSGTRLTVV.